The next 20 T cell receptor beta chains were all read from a single sample in a study of PD-1 blockade in classical Hodgkin lymphoma. Noted time point: cycle 4 day 1 (C4D1), after 6 weeks of nivolumab. Every single patient, without exception, relapsed after autologous stem cell transplantation, and brentuximab vedotin exposure varied. Method: immunoSEQ multiplex PCR; TCRdb's copy keeps in-frame clones and lacks some. This table holds tens of thousands of clones, about nine tenths found once. This sample comprised peripheral blood mononuclear cells (PBMCs), obtained before the fourth cycle of nivolumab. Receptors originate from a human donor with classical Hodgkin lymphoma.

This sequence joins TRBV10-3 and TRBJ1-6, with D perhaps matching TRBD1 (6 bases). CDR1 is ENHRY, CDR2 SYGVKD, per germline. The CDR3 contains 16 residues. The V end was cut by 6 bases, the J end by 8 bases, with 20 bases between. The CDR3, as DNA: TGTGCCATCAGCCCCAGGACAGTGGAAAGGGATTCACCCCTCCACTTT. Translating gives CAISPRTVERDSPLHF.

The chain combines TRBV30 with TRBJ1-1; D ambiguous. There are 15 residues in the CDR3. CDR1 is GTSNPN, CDR2 SVGIG, per germline (reference sequence). The V end was cut by 3 bases, the J end by 4 bases, with 18 bases between. The CDR3: CAWSRTTHQSTEAFF. CDR3 DNA: TGTGCCTGGAGCCGAACTACCCACCAGAGCACTGAAGCTTTCTTT.

The chain links TRBV18 to TRBJ2-1, with 8 bases identical to TRBD1. The length of the CDR3 is 16 residues. Trimming at V came to 3 bases and at J to 0 bases, leaving 4 bases not matched to a gene. The V gene's germline CDR1 is KGHSH and CDR2 LQKENI. CDR3 nucleotides: TGTGCCAGCTCACCCCAGGGGGCTATCTCCTACAATGAGCAGTTCTTC. Translating it yields CASSPQGAISYNEQFF. Supplemented by reference TRBV18 and TRBJ2-1, the full variable domain reads NAGVMQNPRHLVRRRGQEARLRCSPMKGHSHVYWYRQLPEEGLKFMVYLQKENIIDESGMPKERFSAEFPKEGPSILRIQQVVRGDSAAYFCASSPQGAISYNEQFFGPGTRLTVL.

The chain couples TRBV5-1 to TRBJ1-1; 8 positions match TRBD1. The CDR3 contains 14 residues. Germline CDR1 is SGHRS and CDR2 is YFSETQ. V lost 3 bases, J lost 4 bases, and 5 bases stayed unmatched. In nucleotides, the CDR3 is TGCGCCAGCAGCTCTACAACAGGGGGCACTGAAGCTTTCTTT. It translates to CASSSTTGGTEAFF.

V is TRBV29-1 and J is TRBJ1-4, with D tentatively TRBD1 (5 bases). The CDR3 has 12 amino acids. Per germline, CDR1 SQVTM and CDR2 ANQGSEA. V was trimmed by 3 bases and J by 8 bases, leaving 10 bases between them. The CDR3 spells CSVDGGGEKLFF. In nucleotides, the CDR3 is TGCAGCGTTGATGGGGGTGGCGAAAAACTGTTTTTT.

The rearrangement links TRBV30 to TRBJ1-2; unclear D gene. The CDR3 runs to 13 residues. V dropped 3 bases and J dropped 4 bases, with 12 bases sitting between them. From germline, CDR1 is GTSNPN and CDR2 SVGIG (reference sequence). CDR3 sequence: CAWRADKIYGYTF. The CDR3 DNA reads TGTGCCTGGAGAGCCGACAAAATCTATGGCTACACCTTC. Supplemented by reference TRBV30 and TRBJ1-2, the full variable domain reads SQTIHQWPATLVQPVGSPLSLECTVEGTSNPNLYWYRQAAGRGLQLLFYSVGIGQISSEVPQNLSASRPQDRQFILSSKKLLLSDSGFYLCAWRADKIYGYTFGSGTRLTVV.

The CDR3 loop reads CASGNAMNTEAFF. The CDR3 coding sequence is TGCGCCAGCGGAAACGCTATGAACACTGAAGCTTTCTTT. The V and J genes are TRBV5-1 and TRBJ1-1; no clear D gene. The V gene's germline CDR1 is SGHRS and CDR2 YFSETQ. V shed 7 bases and J shed 0 bases, with 10 bases lying between them. This CDR3 is built from 13 residues.

The chain links TRBV9 to TRBJ2-5, with 12 bases lining up with TRBD2. Germline assignment: CDR1 SGDLS and CDR2 YYNGEE. The CDR3 runs to 18 residues. The J segment lost 4 bases and the V segment lost 0 bases, leaving 10 bases of the junction unmatched. The CDR3 loop reads CASSVEGLAGCWGETQYF. The CDR3 coding sequence is TGTGCCAGCAGCGTAGAAGGACTAGCGGGGTGTTGGGGAGAGACCCAGTACTTC.

The chain employs TRBV4-1 and TRBJ2-5, with 9 bases aligning to TRBD2. This CDR3 is built from 16 residues. The V gene's germline CDR1 is MGHRA and CDR2 YSYEKL. Trimming removed 3 bases from V and 7 bases from J; junction bases left unmatched: 12. Written as DNA, the CDR3 is TGCGCCAGCAGCCAGGGGACTAGCCCCGATCCCCGGACCCAGTACTTC. It specifies CASSQGTSPDPRTQYF.

The V gene is TRBV11-2, the J gene TRBJ1-2; D gene ambiguous. This CDR3 comprises 14 residues. Germline V gene data show CDR1 as SGHAT and CDR2 as FQNNGV. Trimming stripped 0 bases from V and 7 bases from J, with 12 bases between. The CDR3 region is CASSLDWGIAGYTF. CDR3 DNA sequence: TGTGCCAGCAGCTTAGATTGGGGAATAGCTGGCTACACCTTC.

This chain joins TRBV25-1 and TRBJ2-1; the D is unclear. CDR3 length: 14 amino acids. Germline assignment: CDR1 MGHDK and CDR2 SYGVNS. V shed 1 base and J shed 7 bases, with 11 bases lying between them. CDR3 coding DNA: TGTGCCAGCAGTGAATCGGTGGGTGGGAATGAGCAGTTCTTC. Its protein product is CASSESVGGNEQFF.

The rearrangement uses TRBV6-5 and TRBJ2-7; a weak D match, TRBD1 (6 bases). This CDR3 is built from 14 residues. With 1 base removed from V and 4 bases from J, the gap between germline ends came to 11 bases. From germline, CDR1 is MNHEY and CDR2 SVGAGI. CDR3 bases: TGTGCCAGCAGTTACTTCAGGGGAAATTACGAGCAGTACTTC. Protein product: CASSYFRGNYEQYF.

The rearrangement uses TRBV7-9 and TRBJ2-1; D remains unclear. CDR1 is SEHNR and CDR2 is FQNEAQ in the germline V gene (reference sequence). Trimming took off 11 bases at V and 0 bases at J, with 8 bases between the two ends. The CDR3 totals 12 residues. The CDR3 loop reads CAVESSYNEQFF. In DNA, the CDR3 is TGTGCCGTCGAGAGCTCCTACAATGAGCAGTTCTTC.

V is TRBV27 and J is TRBJ2-3; possibly TRBD2 for D (5 bases). With 5 bases removed from V and 1 base from J, the gap between germline ends came to 13 bases. The CDR3 covers 15 residues. Looked up from germline, CDR1 is MNHEY and CDR2 is SMNVEV (reference sequence). The CDR3 sequence: CASSQIATRTDTQYF. CDR3 sequence (DNA): TGTGCCAGCAGTCAAATAGCGACTCGCACAGATACGCAGTATTTT.

The V and J genes are TRBV4-2 and TRBJ2-5; 9 nucleotides match TRBD2. V trimming: 4 bases; J trimming: 4 bases; junction bases outside the gene matches: 7. The CDR3 length is 15 residues. In germline, CDR1 is LGHNA, CDR2 YNFKEQ. CDR3 nucleotides: TGTGCCAGCAGCCCTGTAGCGGGGGAGGGAGAGACCCAGTACTTC. Translating gives CASSPVAGEGETQYF.

The J gene is TRBJ2-2, the V gene TRBV5-1; a weak D match, TRBD1 (6 bases). The CDR3 loop spans 15 amino acids. Germline loops: CDR1 SGHRS, CDR2 YFSETQ. Trimming took 5 bases from V and 4 from J, leaving 15 bases between them. The CDR3 spells CASRRDTSGTGELFF. CDR3 in DNA: TGCGCCAGCAGACGGGACACCTCAGGCACCGGGGAGCTGTTTTTT.

The chain recombines TRBV29-1 with TRBJ1-2; no definite D call. Germline V lookup: CDR1 SQVTM, CDR2 ANQGSEA. CDR3 length: 14 residues. Trimming removed 7 bases from V and 4 bases from J, with 19 bases in between. CDR3 amino acids: CSAEGIGRSYGYTF. DNA of the CDR3: TGCAGCGCCGAAGGGATAGGCCGGAGCTATGGCTACACCTTC.

This clone was seen only once. The chain uses TRBV7-9 and TRBJ1-2, with 8 bases matching TRBD1. J was trimmed by 6 bases and V by 4 bases; bases with no gene match: 4. Germline CDR1 is SEHNR and CDR2 is FQNEAQ (reference sequence). This CDR3 has 13 residues. The CDR3 loop reads CASSSLDRDGYTF. The CDR3, as DNA: TGTGCCAGCAGCTCCTTGGACAGGGATGGCTACACCTTC.

The rearrangement joins TRBV11-2 to TRBJ1-1; D is possibly TRBD1 (6 bases). V dropped 0 bases and J dropped 10 bases, with 18 bases sitting between them. This CDR3 contains 15 residues. Looked up from germline, CDR1 is SGHAT and CDR2 is FQNNGV. The CDR3, as DNA: TGTGCCAGCAGCTTAGATTTCGGGGATCAAGGGGGAGCTTTCTTT. Protein product: CASSLDFGDQGGAFF.

As concerns this clone: This same CDR3 is encoded by further DNA sequences in the sample. The chain couples TRBV30 to TRBJ2-7, with D unclear. The CDR3 runs to 12 residues. Germline values: CDR1 GTSNPN, CDR2 SVGIG (reference sequence). V was cut by 3 bases and J by 2 bases, with 8 bases left in between. This CDR3 reads CAWRDRAYEQYF. In DNA form, the CDR3 reads TGTGCCTGGAGAGACCGGGCCTACGAGCAGTACTTC.